The subject of this entry is one T cell receptor beta chain. This clonotype came up a few times. What this receptor recognizes is not known. No base qualities exist here, and no much larger clone lies one base off it. The CDR3 runs 12 residues from the cysteine to the phenylalanine. Here the CDR3 DNA is all that survives: 36 bases in frame from base 1. The germline V gene (reference sequence) gives CDR1 as MNHEY and CDR2 as SMNVEV. V is pared back by 5 bases and J by 8 bases, with 11 bases lying between the germline termini. This sample is part of a study of CD8 T cells in ankylosing spondylitis (TCRdb year 2017). Background on the whole study: The study profiled T cell receptor beta repertoires in healthy donors and ankylosing spondylitis patients to find disease-linked TCR variants. The full study cohort comprised 20 to 25 ankylosing spondylitis patients and 110 or so healthy donors. Samples of peripheral blood were taken, and for ankylosing spondylitis patients, synovial fluid was collected as well.

Summary of the overall study and its limitations: According to the report, matched synovial fluid samples from ankylosing spondylitis patients were significantly enriched for the disease-linked clones. Some motif variants had previously been reported in the synovial fluid and blood of reactive arthritis patients, which suggests shared mechanisms of disease initiation. In peripheral blood, the disease-linked clones were found at relatively low frequencies and had a CD8+ phenotype. A TCR beta motif of fewer than 10 highly homologous amino acid variants appeared characteristic of blood from ankylosing spondylitis patients.

Data came from an Illumina HiSeq 2500. Quantitative 5'-RACE with molecular barcodes was used to prepare TCR beta libraries. Concerning the study's data processing: A new computational method based on a probabilistic model of VDJ rearrangement was used to identify disease-linked TCR variants. TCRdb reworked the public reads: Q25 trimming with fastp, MiXCR clone assembly, productive beta chains retained. Here each entry gathers all rows of one CDR3 protein and keeps the most common genes and DNA. It is TCRdb's table, rather than the study itself, that gives the V and J calls and clone size. In this sample the table shows more than 200,000 distinct CDR3 sequences, roughly a quarter of which occur a single time. The ten biggest clones cover over 0.55% of the sample.

The source material was blood, either unsorted or a sorted T cell fraction (not recorded which). This receptor was identified in a male donor with ankylosing spondylitis or in good health (not recorded which). The chain links TRBV27 with TRBJ2-3; 5 matching bases give a weak D call of TRBD2. The bases read TGTGCCAGCAGTCGGGGTCAGGCTACGCAGTATTTT. The encoded protein is CASSRGQATQYF.